This entry concerns a single TCR beta chain. Its antigen is not identified. The sample originates from a study of T cell responses to AZD1222 COVID-19 vaccine. Overall study findings and caveats: After the peak T cell response, and only then, were repertoires sampled. The donor cohort was predominantly white British with a female majority, and clonal diversity may have been underestimated. Vaccination with two AZD1222 doses was followed by a rise in Spike-specific TCR breadth and depth.

Germline-derived CDR1 and CDR2 are KGHSH and LQKENI. The CDR3 length is 16 residues. V was trimmed by 0 bases and J by 2 bases, leaving 11 bases between them. Assay used: immunoSEQ multiplex PCR; TCRdb lists only in-frame clones, some missing. This sample yields 90,000 to 120,000 clones, of which about 85% are seen a single time; around 2.3% belongs to the top ten. This clonotype originated in an adult who received the AZD1222 COVID-19 vaccine. The source material was peripheral blood, sampled 28 days after the second AZD1222 dose. The rearrangement links TRBV18 to TRBJ2-1; maybe TRBD2 (6 bases). The CDR3, as DNA: TGTGCCAGCTCACCACCGACGGGACTCACCTACAATGAGCAGTTCTTC. Protein: CASSPPTGLTYNEQFF.